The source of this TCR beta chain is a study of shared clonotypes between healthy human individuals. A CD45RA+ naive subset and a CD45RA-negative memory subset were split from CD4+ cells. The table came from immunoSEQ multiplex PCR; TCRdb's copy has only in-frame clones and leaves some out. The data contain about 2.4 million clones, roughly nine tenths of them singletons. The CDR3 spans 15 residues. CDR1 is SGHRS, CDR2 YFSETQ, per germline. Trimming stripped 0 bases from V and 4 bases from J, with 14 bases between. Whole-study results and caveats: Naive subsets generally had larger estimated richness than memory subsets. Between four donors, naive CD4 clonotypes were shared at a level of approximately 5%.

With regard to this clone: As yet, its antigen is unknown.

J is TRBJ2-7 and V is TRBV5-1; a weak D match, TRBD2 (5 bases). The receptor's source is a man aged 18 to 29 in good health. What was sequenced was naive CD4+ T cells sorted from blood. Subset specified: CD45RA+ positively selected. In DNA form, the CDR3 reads TGCGCCAGCAGCTTGGCCGAGGGCACCGGGTACGAGCAGTACTTC. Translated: CASSLAEGTGYEQYF.